Only a few counts were recorded for the clone carrying this T cell receptor (beta chain). Time point given: pre-sensitization, week 0. Specified treatment: therapeutic diphenylcyclopropenone sensitization with weekly scalp DPC. Germline V CDR1 and CDR2: SQVTM, ANQGSEA. V shed 8 bases and J shed 4 bases, with 8 bases lying between them. The CDR3 runs 10 residues. This sample stems from a study of human T cells and chemical hapten exposure. Study as a whole: All through the approximately 23-week study, the scalp of each patient received diphenylcyclopropenone doses weekly.

TCRdb used MiXCR to reprocess the RACE reads, holding one entry per CDR3 protein. The sample has about 120,000 distinct CDR3 sequences, 13% seen once. The sequencing here drew on whole blood, taken in connection with sensitization to the hapten diphenylcyclopropenone (DPC). The chain uses TRBV29-1 and TRBJ2-5; a possible D gene is TRBD1 (6 bases). This TCR was sampled from a woman younger than 35 with alopecia areata. Some clones in this sample may be carry-over from other donors' samples. In DNA form, the CDR3 reads TGCAGCACAGGGAGAGAGACCCAGTACTTC. Translation gives CSTGRETQYF.